Here is one TCR beta chain with its context. Antigen specificity is unknown. Described time point: newly diagnosed, previously untreated cHL patient sample. Comparison samples consisted of PBMCs from newly diagnosed, untreated classical Hodgkin lymphoma. The sample comes from a study of PD-1 blockade in classical Hodgkin lymphoma. Whole-study results and caveats: Although disease activity or prior therapy may be involved, causes of the repertoire differences remain undefined. Relapsed/refractory patients reportedly had lower baseline diversity than newly diagnosed patients.

Germline CDR1 reads MDHEN; CDR2 reads SYDVKM. V shed 4 bases and J 10 bases; nucleotides not matched to a gene: 5. The CDR3 runs to 12 residues. TCRdb's copy holds only in-frame clones and misses some; the assay was immunoSEQ multiplex PCR. The data hold fewer than 40,000 clones, with roughly 94% observed a single time. The sequencing sample was made of peripheral blood mononuclear cells (PBMCs). This clonotype was sampled from a human donor with classical Hodgkin lymphoma. The chain is built from TRBV28 and TRBJ2-3; 7 bases map to TRBD2. CDR3 amino acids: CASSYAGEPQYF. Written as DNA, the CDR3 is TGTGCCAGCAGTTACGCGGGAGAGCCGCAGTATTTT.